What follows describes a single T cell receptor beta chain. Its antigen is as yet unknown. The ends were cut back, 6 bases at V and 6 bases at J, with 18 bases in the middle. Per the germline V gene, CDR1 is PRHDT and CDR2 is FYEKMQ (reference sequence). This CDR3 has 15 residues. This specimen comes from a study of cytomegalovirus exposure and HLA in healthy donors. General study points: A later analysis reportedly found that, within productive TCRs, an Asian-associated ancestry cluster had fewer N-insertions than the mean observed across the roughly 630 donors. The productive fraction for most TCR beta V segments was about 87% or about 30% in an earlier analysis. CMV serostatus stood as the only immune exposure information on hand. A later examination showed that TCR association rates differed by HLA locus, with DRB1 most and HLA-C fewest.

The PCR employed 60 Vbeta primers together with 13 Jbeta primers. Only in-frame clones appear in the TCRdb table, and some are missing; sequencing was by immunoSEQ multiplex PCR. The data hold more than 100,000 clones, with 65% to 75% observed a single time. The sequenced sample consisted of PBMCs. The J gene is TRBJ2-1, the V gene TRBV13; TRBD1 is a possible D gene (5 bases). The clonotype originates from a woman aged 45 to 65 in good health and CMV-seropositive. The DNA of the CDR3 is TGTGCCAGCAGATTGGGGCAGGATACCCCCAATGAGCAGTTCTTC. This gives the protein CASRLGQDTPNEQFF.